Presented here are 28 T cell receptor beta chains from one specimen sequenced in a study of blood T cell repertoires in COVID-19 (dated by TCRdb to about 2020). The library was prepared using the immunoSEQ multiplex PCR assay. TCRdb limited this immuneACCESS table to in-frame rearrangements with V and J called. A share of clones is missing; checked studies link under half to unresolved V genes, and the rest is unexplained. The sample yields approximately 120,000 clones; around nine tenths were counted once. The ten largest clones take up 2.1% of the sample. Sample: peripheral blood. These receptors were taken from a man aged 45 to 65 with COVID-19, enrolled during active disease.

The chain links TRBV30 to TRBJ1-1; tentative D call: TRBD1 (5 bases). Deletions cut 2 bases from V and 5 bases from J, with 12 bases between. Germline V gene sequence: CDR1 GTSNPN, CDR2 SVGIG (reference sequence). The CDR3 consists of 13 residues. CDR3 in DNA: TGTGCCTGGAGTCCAGGGTCGGAGACTGAAGCTTTCTTT. It encodes CAWSPGSETEAFF.

This sequence joins TRBV28 and TRBJ2-3; 9 bases are shared with TRBD2. After removal of 1 base from V and 3 bases from J, the junction contained 8 bases not matched to a gene. The CDR3 contains 17 residues. Germline V gene data show CDR1 as MDHEN and CDR2 as SYDVKM. CDR3 residues: CASSLSSGISGTDTQYF. As DNA, the CDR3 is TGTGCCAGCAGTTTATCTAGCGGGATCTCGGGAACAGATACGCAGTATTTT.

This sequence joins TRBV7-3 and TRBJ2-7; D might be TRBD1 (6 bases). Germline CDR1 and CDR2: SGHTA and FQGTGA. Trimming pared 8 bases from V and 1 base from J, leaving 15 bases between. The CDR3 has 14 residues. CDR3 bases: TGTGCCAGCGAGTCAGACAGGCCGTCCTACGAGCAGTACGTC. As protein: CASESDRPSYEQYV.

The chain employs TRBV12-5 and TRBJ2-1; 7 nucleotides match TRBD1. CDR1 is LGHNT, CDR2 FRNRAP, per germline. This CDR3 is 14 amino acids long. Unmatched junction bases numbered 5, after V lost 4 bases and J lost 5 bases. The CDR3 DNA reads as TGTGCTAGTGGTTCGGGACAGCTAGACAATGAGCAGTTCTTC. The encoded protein is CASGSGQLDNEQFF.

Details on this clone: Other DNA sequences in the same sample also yield this CDR3. J is TRBJ2-5 and V is TRBV18; TRBD2 matches at 7 bases. The CDR3 has 15 amino acids. CDR1 KGHSH and CDR2 LQKENI come from the germline V gene. After removal of 3 bases from V and 5 bases from J, the junction contained 9 bases not matched to a gene. CDR3 amino acids: CASSPRLAAQETQYF. In nucleotides, the CDR3 is TGTGCCAGCTCACCGAGACTAGCCGCCCAGGAGACCCAGTACTTC.

The chain links TRBV6-5 to TRBJ2-7; 7 bases map to TRBD2. With 6 bases clipped from V and 3 bases from J, the junction kept 8 bases outside the gene matches. The CDR3 covers 14 residues. CDR1 and CDR2 (germline): MNHEY, SVGAGI. For the CDR3, the DNA is TGTGCCAGCAGACGGGGGGTATCGGACTACGAGCAGTACGTC. Translating gives CASRRGVSDYEQYV.

This chain joins TRBV7-2 and TRBJ2-1; no clear D. CDR1 SGHTA and CDR2 FQGNSA come from the germline V gene. The CDR3 length is 14 residues. Trimming took off 1 base at V and 2 bases at J, with 6 bases between the two ends. The CDR3 DNA follows: TGTGCCAGCAGCTTAGTCGGTACCTACAATGAGCAGTTCTTC. Residues: CASSLVGTYNEQFF.

The gene calls are TRBV5-5 and TRBJ1-1, with 7 bases matching TRBD1. V shed 4 bases, J shed 6 bases, and the junction held 9 bases outside the gene matches. The germline V gene has CDR1 SGHKS and CDR2 YYEKEE (reference sequence). This CDR3 has 14 residues. CDR3 protein: CASSPRQGVAEAFF. The CDR3 DNA reads TGTGCCAGCAGCCCCAGACAGGGTGTCGCTGAAGCTTTCTTT.

The V and J genes are TRBV10-2 and TRBJ1-1; D is unclear. There are 12 residues in the CDR3. Trimming took off 5 bases at V and 5 bases at J, with 9 bases between the two ends. Germline V gene sequence: CDR1 WSHSY, CDR2 SAAADI. This CDR3 reads CASSLTRTEAFF. CDR3 in DNA: TGCGCCAGCAGTTTAACCAGGACTGAAGCTTTCTTT.

The genes are TRBV18 and TRBJ2-2; 9 positions agree with TRBD2. Germline CDR1 reads KGHSH; CDR2 reads LQKENI. CDR3 size: 14 residues. Trimming took 8 bases from V and 1 from J; bases not matched to a gene: 2. The CDR3 here is CASRTSENTGELFF. The CDR3, as DNA: TGTGCCAGCCGGACTAGCGAGAACACCGGGGAGCTGTTTTTT.

The rearrangement joins TRBV30 to TRBJ2-5; tentative D call: TRBD2 (5 bases). Germline CDR1 and CDR2: GTSNPN and SVGIG (reference sequence). This CDR3 has 12 amino acids. Trimming shortened V by 2 bases and J by 5 bases, and 9 bases separated the two germline ends. In nucleotides, the CDR3 is TGTGCCTGGAGTACTAGTCGGGAGACCCAGTACTTC. This gives the protein CAWSTSRETQYF. Full variable domain (rest looked up from reference TRBV30 and TRBJ2-5): SQTIHQWPATLVQPVGSPLSLECTVEGTSNPNLYWYRQAAGRGLQLLFYSVGIGQISSEVPQNLSASRPQDRQFILSSKKLLLSDSGFYLCAWSTSRETQYFGPGTRLLVL.

The V gene is TRBV4-1, the J gene TRBJ1-1; weak D call: TRBD1 (6 bases). Germline assignment: CDR1 MGHRA and CDR2 YSYEKL. The CDR3 extends over 14 amino acids. Trimming took off 1 base at V and 6 bases at J, with 12 bases between the two ends. The CDR3 region is CASSQGLRGAEAFF. The CDR3 region has the DNA TGCGCCAGCAGCCAAGGACTCAGGGGCGCTGAAGCTTTCTTT.

The V call is TRBV5-1, the J call TRBJ2-2, with unresolved D. Germline-derived CDR1 and CDR2 are SGHRS and YFSETQ. This CDR3 has 13 residues. Trimming removed 4 bases at V and 7 bases at J, with 11 bases between. The chain's CDR3 is CASSPAADGELFF. Here the CDR3 DNA reads TGCGCCAGCAGCCCCGCTGCGGACGGGGAGCTGTTTTTT.

The chain couples TRBV21-1 to TRBJ1-3; TRBD1 was called by the table and not checked on the DNA. TRBV21-1 is designated a pseudogene. The CDR3 is 19 residues long. The CDR3 sequence: CASSKVGAKARQKGNTIYF. CDR3 coding DNA: TGTGCCAGCAGCAAAGTAGGGGCTAAAGCGAGGCAGAAGGGAAACACCATATATTTT.

The genes are TRBV6-6 and TRBJ1-1; a possible D gene is TRBD1 (5 bases). Between the trimmed V and J ends, which lost 6 bases and 1 base, there was a span of 12 bases. Looked up from germline, CDR1 is MNHNY and CDR2 is SVGAGI (reference sequence). This CDR3 is built from 14 residues. The CDR3 DNA follows: TGTGCCAGCAGCCGCACTCAGGGGAACACTGAAGCTTTCTTT. Its protein is CASSRTQGNTEAFF.

The chain has TRBV7-3 and TRBJ1-1; D unresolved. Trimming took 1 base from V and 3 from J, leaving 9 bases between them. The CDR3 extends over 14 amino acids. The germline CDR1 and CDR2 sequences are SGHTA and FQGTGA. CDR3 sequence reads: CASSLRFGDTEAFF. As DNA, the CDR3 is TGTGCCAGCAGCTTAAGGTTCGGGGACACTGAAGCTTTCTTT.

This clone was seen only once. The V gene is TRBV3-1 (or the pseudogene TRBV3-2), the J gene TRBJ2-1; 9 positions match TRBD2. Losses at the gene ends were 0 bases for V and 6 bases for J; bases not matched to a gene: 6. The germline V gene encodes CDR1 LGHDT and CDR2 YNNKEL (reference sequence). There are 16 residues in the CDR3. CDR3 nucleotide sequence: TGTGCCAGCAGCCAAGATCCAGGACTAGCGAGCAATGAGCAGTTCTTC. It yields the protein CASSQDPGLASNEQFF.

The chain combines TRBV19 with TRBJ1-5; possible D gene TRBD1, 5 bases. This CDR3 contains 15 residues. The ends were cut back, 0 bases at V and 7 bases at J, with 13 bases in the middle. CDR1 is LNHDA and CDR2 is SQIVND in the germline V gene (reference sequence). CDR3 DNA: TGTGCCAGTAGTATAGATCAAAGGGGCCGGCAGCCCCAGCATTTT. Residues: CASSIDQRGRQPQHF.

The chain recombines TRBV4-1 with TRBJ2-3; possible D gene TRBD1, 6 bases. The V end lost 5 bases, the J end lost 0 bases, and 12 bases lay between the germline ends. CDR1 is MGHRA and CDR2 is YSYEKL in the germline V gene. This CDR3 is 15 amino acids long. The CDR3 sequence: CASSNGQLSTDTQYF. CDR3 in DNA: TGCGCCAGCAGCAACGGACAGTTAAGCACAGATACGCAGTATTTT.

The chain links TRBV24-1 to TRBJ1-2; perhaps TRBD1 as D (5 bases). Germline V gene lookup returns CDR1 KGHDR and CDR2 SFDVKD. The CDR3 covers 14 residues. With 4 bases removed from V and 4 bases from J, the gap between germline ends came to 12 bases. CDR3 sequence: CATSDPGLGYGYTF. The CDR3 DNA reads TGTGCCACCAGTGACCCGGGACTCGGCTATGGCTACACCTTC.

V usage is TRBV2 and J usage is TRBJ2-3, with a possible D match to TRBD2 (7 bases). The CDR3 is 19 residues long. The germline V gene has CDR1 SNHLY and CDR2 FYNNEI. The V end lost 2 bases, the J end lost 6 bases, and 27 bases lay between the germline ends. The CDR3, as DNA: TGTGCCAGCAGTGAAAGGAGCAGGGGAGGTGGCGGGAGATGGGATACGCAGTATTTT. It yields the protein CASSERSRGGGGRWDTQYF. The full variable domain, completed using reference TRBV2 and TRBJ2-3, is EPEVTQTPSHQVTQMGQEVILRCVPISNHLYFYWYRQILGQKVEFLVSFYNNEISEKSEIFDDQFSVERPDGSNFTLKIRSTKLEDSAMYFCASSERSRGGGGRWDTQYFGPGTRLTVL.

V gene TRBV19 combines with J gene TRBJ2-3, with D unclear. This CDR3 is 15 amino acids long. Germline CDR1 is LNHDA and CDR2 is SQIVND (reference sequence). V was clipped by 3 bases and J by 6 bases, with 16 bases between them. As DNA, the CDR3 is TGTGCCAGTAGTATGTTGGCCTCCCTCACGGATACGCAGTATTTT. Translating it yields CASSMLASLTDTQYF.

In its sample, this clone was seen once. V usage is TRBV2 and J usage is TRBJ1-5; TRBD1 might be the D (5 bases). The CDR3 totals 14 residues. The V gene's germline CDR1 is SNHLY and CDR2 FYNNEI. Deletions cut 3 bases from V and 6 bases from J, with 12 bases between. CDR3 in amino acids: CASSEGGGGQPQHF. CDR3 sequence (DNA): TGTGCCAGCAGTGAGGGCGGGGGAGGTCAGCCCCAGCATTTT.

The gene calls are TRBV3-1 (or the pseudogene TRBV3-2) and TRBJ2-1; 9 bases match TRBD2. V dropped 4 bases and J dropped 14; count of bases not matched to a gene: 6. CDR3 size: 12 residues. Germline-derived CDR1 and CDR2 are LGHDT and YNNKEL (reference sequence). The CDR3 coding sequence is TGTGCCAGCAGCCGAGCTAGCGGGGCCGAGTTCTTC. Translating gives CASSRASGAEFF.

V gene TRBV11-2 combines with J gene TRBJ2-1; 11 bases match TRBD1. V gave up 1 base and J gave up 9 bases; unmatched junction bases: 5. The CDR3 has 15 residues. CDR1 SGHAT and CDR2 FQNNGV come from the germline V gene. Here the CDR3 DNA reads TGTGCCAGCAGCTTAGGTGGGACAGGGGGGGGTGAGCAGTTCTTC. It codes for CASSLGGTGGGEQFF.

The gene calls are TRBV7-8 and TRBJ1-4; 9 positions match TRBD1. The germline CDR1 and CDR2 sequences are SGHVS and FQNEAQ. Unmatched junction bases numbered 6, after V lost 1 base and J lost 3 bases. This CDR3 has 17 amino acids. CDR3 bases: TGTGCCAGCAGCTTAGGGAGGGACAGGGTAGCTAATGAAAAACTGTTTTTT. Amino acid sequence: CASSLGRDRVANEKLFF.

The chain recombines TRBV11-1 with TRBJ2-1; 9 nucleotides line up with TRBD2. CDR3 length: 15 amino acids. CDR1 and CDR2 from the germline V gene are SGHAT and FQDESV (reference sequence). V dropped 0 bases and J dropped 6; count of bases not matched to a gene: 3. The CDR3 DNA reads as TGTGCCAGCAGCTTAGCATCTAGCGGGGCCAATGAGCAGTTCTTC. It yields the protein CASSLASSGANEQFF.

There are a few counts of this clone. CDR3 amino acids: CASSVGTGDEQYV. The CDR3 nucleotides are TGTGCCAGCAGCGTAGGGACAGGGGACGAGCAGTACGTC. This rearrangement joins TRBV9 to TRBJ2-7; 9 positions match TRBD1. Unmatched junction bases numbered 0, after V lost 0 bases and J lost 5 bases. Germline V gene data show CDR1 as SGDLS and CDR2 as YYNGEE. CDR3 size: 13 residues.